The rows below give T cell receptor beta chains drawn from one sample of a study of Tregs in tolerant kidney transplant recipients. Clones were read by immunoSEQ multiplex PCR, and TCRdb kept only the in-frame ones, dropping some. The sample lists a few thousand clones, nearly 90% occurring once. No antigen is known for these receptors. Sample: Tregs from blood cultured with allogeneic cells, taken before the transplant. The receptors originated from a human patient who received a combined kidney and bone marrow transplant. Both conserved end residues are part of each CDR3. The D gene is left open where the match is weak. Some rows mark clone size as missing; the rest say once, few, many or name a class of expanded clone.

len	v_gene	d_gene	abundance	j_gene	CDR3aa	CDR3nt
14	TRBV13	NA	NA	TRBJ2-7	CASSLESGAYEQYF	TGTGCCAGCAGCTTAGAATCAGGAGCCTACGAGCAGTACTTC
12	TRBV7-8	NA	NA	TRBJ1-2	CASSPRAWGYTF	TGTGCCAGCAGCCCCCGGGCGTGGGGCTACACCTTC
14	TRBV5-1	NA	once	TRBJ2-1	CASSHSGVSNEQFF	TGCGCCAGCAGCCACTCTGGGGTAAGCAATGAGCAGTTCTTC
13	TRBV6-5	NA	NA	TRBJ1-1	CASREIINTEAFF	TGTGCCAGCAGAGAAATCATCAACACTGAAGCTTTCTTT
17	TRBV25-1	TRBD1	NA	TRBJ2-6	CASSRTGGPSGANVLTF	TGTGCCAGCAGTCGGACAGGGGGACCCTCTGGGGCCAACGTCCTGACTTTC
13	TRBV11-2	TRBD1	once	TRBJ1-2	CASSQGTASGYTF	TGTGCCAGCAGCCAGGGGACAGCAAGTGGCTACACCTTC
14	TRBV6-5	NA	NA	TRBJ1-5	CASSAGRGRQPQHF	TGTGCCAGCAGCGCCGGAAGGGGAAGACAGCCCCAGCATTTT
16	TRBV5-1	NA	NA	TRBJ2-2	CASSLLRDGNTGELFF	TGCGCCAGCAGCCTCCTGAGGGATGGTAACACCGGGGAGCTGTTTTTT
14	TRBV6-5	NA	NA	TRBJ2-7	CASRRGTATYEQYF	TGTGCCAGCAGGCGCGGGACCGCTACCTACGAGCAGTACTTC
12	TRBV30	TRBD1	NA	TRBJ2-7	CAWGDSPYEQYF	TGTGCCTGGGGGGACAGCCCCTACGAGCAGTACTTC
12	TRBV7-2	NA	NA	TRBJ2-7	CASSLERYEQYF	TGTGCCAGCAGCTTAGAACGTTACGAGCAGTACTTC
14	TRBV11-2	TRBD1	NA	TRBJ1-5	CASSPGTGDQPQHF	TGTGCCAGCAGCCCCGGGACAGGGGATCAGCCCCAGCATTTT
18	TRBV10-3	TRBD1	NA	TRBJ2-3	CAISEPGTGGRGTDTQYF	TGTGCCATCAGTGAGCCTGGGACAGGGGGAAGGGGGACAGATACGCAGTATTTT
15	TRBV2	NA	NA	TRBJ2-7	CASSMGGLNSYEQYF	TGTGCCAGCTCCATGGGGGGCCTTAATTCCTACGAGCAGTACTTC
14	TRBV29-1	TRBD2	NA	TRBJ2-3	CSAERGRGTDTQYF	TGCAGCGCGGAGCGGGGGAGGGGAACAGATACGCAGTATTTT
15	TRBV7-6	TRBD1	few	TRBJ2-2	CASSPGQGGTGELFF	TGTGCCAGCAGCCCAGGACAGGGTGGCACCGGGGAGCTGTTTTTT
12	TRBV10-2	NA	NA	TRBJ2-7	CASSETVGGQYF	TGCGCCAGCAGTGAGACGGTCGGCGGGCAGTACTTC
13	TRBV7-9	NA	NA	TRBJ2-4	CASSFDREDIQYF	TGTGCCAGCAGCTTTGACAGGGAGGACATTCAGTACTTC
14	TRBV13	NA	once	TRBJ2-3	CASSYRLATDTQYF	TGTGCCAGCAGTTATCGACTCGCCACAGATACGCAGTATTTT
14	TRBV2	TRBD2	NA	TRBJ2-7	CASFLGLAGGEQYF	TGTGCCAGCTTCCTAGGGCTAGCGGGAGGCGAGCAGTACTTC
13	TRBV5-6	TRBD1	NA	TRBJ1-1	CASKSGQGERAFF	TGTGCCAGCAAGAGCGGACAGGGGGAGAGAGCTTTCTTT
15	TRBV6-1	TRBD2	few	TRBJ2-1	CASSEDWAGEGRQFF	TGTGCCAGCAGTGAAGATTGGGCTGGGGAGGGACGGCAGTTCTTC
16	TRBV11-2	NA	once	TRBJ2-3	CASSYRGYGGSDTQYF	TGTGCCAGCAGCTACCGAGGCTACGGGGGCTCAGATACGCAGTATTTT
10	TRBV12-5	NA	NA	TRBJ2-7	CASGFFEQYF	TGTGCTAGTGGTTTCTTCGAGCAGTACTTC
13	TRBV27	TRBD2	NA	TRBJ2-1	CASRGGSRYEQFF	TGTGCCAGCAGAGGCGGGAGTAGATATGAGCAGTTCTTC
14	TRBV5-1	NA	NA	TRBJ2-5	CASSPGTQRGTQYF	TGCGCCAGCAGCCCTGGGACACAACGAGGGACCCAGTACTTC